This T cell receptor (beta chain) originates from a study of PD-L1 blockade in urothelial cancer. Study details: Between 0 and 3 chemotherapy regimens preceded treatment for each patient.

The CDR3 runs to 12 residues. Germline CDR1 MNHEY, CDR2 SVGAGI. Deletions cut 5 bases from V and 4 bases from J, with 8 bases between. Sequenced by immunoSEQ multiplex PCR; TCRdb stores in-frame clones only, minus some. The sample shows 50,000 or so clones, approximately 84% of them seen only once. The time point is: peripheral blood 6 weeks after treatment start. Patients were diagnosed with urothelial carcinoma, either locally advanced or metastatic. This clone was seen only a few times. Sequences were derived from PBMCs, sampled around atezolizumab (anti-PD-L1) treatment. The sequence derives from a man aged 55-75 years with urothelial cancer. The chain has TRBV6-5 and TRBJ1-2; maybe TRBD1 (6 bases). CDR3 in DNA: TGTGCCAGCAGTCGGGGGGCCTATGGCTACACCTTC. This codes for CASSRGAYGYTF.